The 29 T cell receptor beta chains below all came from one sample that was sequenced in a study of shared clonotypes between healthy human individuals. The repertoire was sequenced with immunoSEQ multiplex PCR; TCRdb's copy has only in-frame clones and lacks some. Of hundreds of thousands of clones listed, roughly 98% are singletons. Naive CD8 cells comprised CD45RO-negative, CCR7-positively selected cells, excluding terminally differentiated effector memory CD45RA+ cells. Sample: naive CD8+ T cells sorted from blood. The source is a man younger than 45 in good health.

This chain links TRBV5-4 with TRBJ2-5; 9 bases agree with TRBD1. J lost 5 bases, V lost 4 bases, and 6 bases had no gene match. Germline-derived CDR1 and CDR2 are SGHNT and YYREEE (reference sequence). CDR3 length: 14 amino acids. The CDR3 DNA follows: TGTGCCAGCAGCACTGGACAGGGGAGGGAGACCCAGTACTTC. It translates to CASSTGQGRETQYF.

The chain joins TRBV10-2 to TRBJ2-7; the D is unclear. The CDR3 runs to 14 residues. V lost 5 bases and J lost 2, with 13 bases in between. Germline CDR1 is WSHSY and CDR2 is SAAADI. CDR3 nucleotides: TGCGCCAGCAGTATAGGGTTTAGCACCTACGAGCAGTACTTC. It encodes CASSIGFSTYEQYF.

The chain has TRBV11-1 and TRBJ2-5, with D perhaps matching TRBD1 or TRBD2 (5 bases each). Trimming cost V 0 bases and J 0 bases, with 11 bases left between them. The CDR3 covers 16 residues. Germline assignment: CDR1 SGHAT and CDR2 FQDESV (reference sequence). The CDR3 protein is CASSLAPGPHQETQYF. In DNA, the CDR3 is TGTGCCAGCAGCTTAGCCCCGGGGCCTCACCAAGAGACCCAGTACTTC.

The V gene is TRBV10-3, the J gene TRBJ1-3; tentatively, D is TRBD1 (5 bases). This CDR3 has 17 residues. CDR1 is ENHRY, CDR2 SYGVKD, per germline. Trimming pared 0 bases from V and 0 bases from J, leaving 12 bases between. CDR3 nucleotides: TGTGCCATCAGTGAGTCGATGAACAGGTTCTCTGGAAACACCATATATTTT. Protein product: CAISESMNRFSGNTIYF.

The chain uses TRBV7-4 and TRBJ2-3; D is unresolved. CDR3 size: 10 residues. Per germline, CDR1 SGHVT and CDR2 SQSDAQ. Trimming cost V 7 bases and J 6 bases, with 5 bases left between them. CDR3 amino acids: CASIGDTQYF. CDR3 in DNA: TGTGCCAGCATTGGTGATACGCAGTATTTT.

The rearrangement links TRBV27 to TRBJ2-2; maybe TRBD1 (6 bases). V was trimmed by 6 bases and J by 2 bases, leaving 10 bases between them. Germline values: CDR1 MNHEY, CDR2 SMNVEV (reference sequence). The length of the CDR3 is 14 residues. In DNA, the CDR3 is TGTGCCAGCAGGACGGACAGTAACACCGGGGAGCTGTTTTTT. Amino acids: CASRTDSNTGELFF.

The V call is TRBV5-1, the J call TRBJ2-5; TRBD1 might be the D (5 bases). The V and J ends lost 4 bases and 1 base respectively, with 8 bases between them. CDR3 length equals 13 residues. Germline V gene sequence: CDR1 SGHRS, CDR2 YFSETQ. The CDR3 sequence: CASSRGSQETQYF. The CDR3 nucleotides are TGCGCCAGCAGCAGGGGCAGCCAAGAGACCCAGTACTTC. The complete variable domain, with remaining parts taken from reference TRBV5-1 and TRBJ2-5, reads KAGVTQTPRYLIKTRGQQVTLSCSPISGHRSVSWYQQTPGQGLQFLFEYFSETQRNKGNFPGRFSGRQFSNSRSEMNVSTLELGDSALYLCASSRGSQETQYFGPGTRLLVL.

This chain uses TRBV15 with TRBJ2-1; D may be TRBD2 (6 bases). Trimming took off 9 bases at V and 7 bases at J, with 13 bases between the two ends. CDR3 length: 12 residues. CDR1 is LNHNV and CDR2 is YYDKDF in the germline V gene (reference sequence). This CDR3 reads CATTGESNEQFF. In DNA form, the CDR3 reads TGTGCCACGACGGGAGAAAGTAATGAGCAGTTCTTC.

This clone showed up just once. The chain employs TRBV4-3 and TRBJ2-1; tentative D call: TRBD2 (6 bases). Germline-derived CDR1 and CDR2 are LGHNA and YSLEER. CDR3 length: 16 residues. Deletions cut 4 bases from V and 2 bases from J, with 15 bases between. The chain's CDR3 is CASSPDDGSTYNEQFF. CDR3 nucleotide sequence: TGCGCCAGCAGCCCCGACGACGGGAGTACCTACAATGAGCAGTTCTTC.

To note about this clone: Relative to the germline gene, one junction end is altered; a read error may explain this. J is TRBJ2-7 and V is TRBV13; weak D call: TRBD2 (5 bases). This CDR3 contains 15 residues. Germline CDR1 reads PRHDT; CDR2 reads FYEKMQ (reference sequence). The CDR3 DNA reads TGTGCCAGCAGCGCGGACTTCTCCGACTCCTACGAGCAGTATTTC. As protein: CASSADFSDSYEQYF.

This clone appeared once. Other nucleotide sequences from this sample produce the same CDR3. This chain joins TRBV5-1 and TRBJ2-7, with D tentatively TRBD2 (5 bases). The CDR3 length is 12 residues. The V end was cut by 4 bases, the J end by 3 bases, with 8 bases between. Germline CDR1 and CDR2: SGHRS and YFSETQ. The CDR3 DNA reads as TGCGCCAGCAGCGGCAGCGGCTACGAGCAGTACTTC. It specifies CASSGSGYEQYF.

The chain couples TRBV4-3 to TRBJ2-1, with unresolved D. Germline loops: CDR1 LGHNA, CDR2 YSLEER. The CDR3 is 17 residues long. Trimming shortened V by 0 bases and J by 0 bases, and 12 bases separated the two germline ends. The CDR3 is CASSQDRQADSYNEQFF. CDR3 in DNA: TGCGCCAGCAGCCAAGATCGTCAAGCCGACTCCTACAATGAGCAGTTCTTC.

The rearrangement uses TRBV7-8 and TRBJ2-5, with a weak D call TRBD2 (5 bases). Between the trimmed V and J ends, which lost 0 bases and 5 bases, there was a span of 16 bases. Germline V gene lookup returns CDR1 SGHVS and CDR2 FQNEAQ. CDR3 length equals 16 residues. The CDR3 here is CASSLALGSVLETQYF. The CDR3 DNA reads as TGTGCCAGCAGCTTAGCGTTAGGGAGCGTGTTGGAGACCCAGTACTTC.

This clone was observed a single time. This rearrangement joins TRBV27 to TRBJ2-2; D call uncertain. CDR1 MNHEY and CDR2 SMNVEV come from the germline V gene (reference sequence). V lost 1 base, J lost 5 bases, and 5 bases lay in between. The CDR3 is made up of 13 amino acids. In nucleotides, the CDR3 is TGTGCCAGCAGTTTATTGGGGACCGGGGAGCTGTTTTTT. This codes for CASSLLGTGELFF.

A single count supports this clone. Other DNA sequences in the same sample also yield this CDR3. The CDR3 region is CASSSGQSYEQYF. Here the CDR3 DNA reads TGTGCCAGCAGCTCGGGACAGAGCTACGAGCAGTACTTC. The chain has TRBV7-9 and TRBJ2-7, with 7 nucleotides matching TRBD1. CDR3 size: 13 residues. The V segment lost 4 bases and the J segment 3 bases; nucleotides outside the gene matches: 3. Germline lookup yields CDR1 SEHNR and CDR2 FQNEAQ (reference sequence). The variable domain in full, with the rest retrieved from reference TRBV7-9 and TRBJ2-7, is DTGVSQNPRHKITKRGQNVTFRCDPISEHNRLYWYRQTLGQGPEFLTYFQNEAQLEKSRLLSDRFSAERPKGSFSTLEIQRTEQGDSAMYLCASSSGQSYEQYFGPGTRLTVT.

The V and J genes are TRBV7-9 and TRBJ2-7; D uncertain. The V gene's germline CDR1 is SEHNR and CDR2 FQNEAQ (reference sequence). The length of the CDR3 is 11 residues. V shed 8 bases and J shed 3 bases, with 8 bases lying between them. CDR3 DNA sequence: TGTGCCAGCGCCAGGCGCTACGAGCAGTACTTC. This sequence encodes CASARRYEQYF.

The V call is TRBV5-1, the J call TRBJ2-7; 7 positions agree with TRBD2. With 5 bases clipped from V and 3 bases from J, the junction kept 5 bases outside the gene matches. This CDR3 region has 13 residues. The germline CDR1 and CDR2 sequences are SGHRS and YFSETQ. In DNA form, the CDR3 reads TGCGCCAGCAGTGCCGGGACTAACTACGAGCAGTACTTC. Its translation is CASSAGTNYEQYF.

CDR3 nucleotides: TGCGCCAGCAGCCAAGATTCCGTTAGCTCCTACAATGAGCAGTTCTTC. Protein: CASSQDSVSSYNEQFF. The chain links TRBV4-1 to TRBJ2-1; D gene ambiguous. Germline CDR1 reads MGHRA; CDR2 reads YSYEKL. This CDR3 is 16 amino acids long. Trimming took off 0 bases at V and 0 bases at J, with 9 bases between the two ends.

V usage is TRBV11-3 and J usage is TRBJ2-1, with 8 bases matching TRBD2. The V and J ends lost 2 bases and 1 base, in that order; junction bases with no gene match: 7. The length of the CDR3 is 17 residues. Looked up from germline, CDR1 is SGHNT and CDR2 is YENEEA. The CDR3 protein is CASSLRGSGGSYNEQFF. The CDR3 nucleotides read TGTGCCAGCAGCTTAAGAGGTTCGGGAGGGTCCTACAATGAGCAGTTCTTC.

The chain has TRBV15 and TRBJ2-1; TRBD2 aligns across 11 bases. The J segment lost 9 bases and the V segment lost 0 bases, leaving 7 bases of the junction unmatched. The germline V gene encodes CDR1 LNHNV and CDR2 YYDKDF (reference sequence). There are 16 residues in the CDR3. In DNA, the CDR3 is TGTGCCACCAGCAGAGATATGGGGACTAGCGGTGGTGAGCAGTTCTTC. Its translation: CATSRDMGTSGGEQFF.

The chain carries TRBV11-2 and TRBJ2-3; TRBD2 aligns across 7 bases. The CDR3 loop spans 15 amino acids. Unmatched junction bases numbered 12, after V lost 6 bases and J lost 6 bases. Germline values: CDR1 SGHAT, CDR2 FQNNGV. The CDR3 region has the DNA TGTGCCAGCAGTCCTGGGGGGGGAGATCTGGATACGCAGTATTTT. Protein: CASSPGGGDLDTQYF.

A few counts support this clone. The chain joins TRBV7-9 to TRBJ2-1, with D hard to call. The V and J ends lost 1 base and 5 bases respectively, with 3 bases between them. This CDR3 is built from 12 residues. CDR1 is SEHNR, CDR2 FQNEAQ, per germline (reference sequence). The CDR3 is CASSLENNEQFF. The CDR3, as DNA: TGTGCCAGCAGCTTAGAAAACAATGAGCAGTTCTTC.

The chain links TRBV19 to TRBJ1-5; no reliable D call. V lost 3 bases, J lost 0 bases, and 9 bases lay in between. The V gene's germline CDR1 is LNHDA and CDR2 SQIVND (reference sequence). The CDR3 is 15 residues long. The CDR3 protein is CASSIEEYSNQPQHF. CDR3 coding DNA: TGTGCCAGTAGTATTGAAGAATATAGCAATCAGCCCCAGCATTTT.

The V call is TRBV27, the J call TRBJ2-1, with 8 bases fitting TRBD1. The CDR3 is made up of 15 amino acids. V was clipped by 7 bases and J by 1 base; unmatched bases: 6. The germline V gene encodes CDR1 MNHEY and CDR2 SMNVEV (reference sequence). CDR3 bases: TGTGCCAGCAATTACCACAGGGGGTCCTACAATGAGCAGTTCTTC. Its translation is CASNYHRGSYNEQFF.

This rearrangement joins TRBV25-1 to TRBJ2-3; no clear D gene. CDR3 size: 18 residues. Germline CDR1 and CDR2: MGHDK and SYGVNS. Trimming took off 2 bases at V and 2 bases at J, with 20 bases between the two ends. This chain's CDR3 is CASSEGLGPDGYTDTQYF. CDR3 DNA sequence: TGTGCCAGCAGTGAAGGGCTTGGACCAGACGGCTACACAGATACGCAGTATTTT.

This clone was seen only once. The chain joins TRBV14 to TRBJ2-1; D might be TRBD2 (5 bases). Trimming stripped 1 base from V and 6 bases from J, with 7 bases between. From germline, CDR1 is SGHDN and CDR2 FVKESK. The CDR3 sequence is 13 residues long. This CDR3 reads CASSQGRFNEQFF. The CDR3 region has the DNA TGTGCCAGCAGCCAAGGGAGGTTCAATGAGCAGTTCTTC.

The chain links TRBV4-1 to TRBJ1-5, with TRBD1 matching 7 bases. The ends lost 4 bases at V and 5 bases at J; junction bases unmatched: 11. CDR1 and CDR2 (germline): MGHRA, YSYEKL. This CDR3 spans 16 amino acids. This chain's CDR3 is CASSLRGGLVYQPQHF. As DNA, the CDR3 is TGCGCCAGCAGCCTCAGGGGGGGGCTGGTTTATCAGCCCCAGCATTTT.

The chain has TRBV28 and TRBJ2-7; D uncertain. CDR1 MDHEN and CDR2 SYDVKM come from the germline V gene. This CDR3 has 14 amino acids. The V and J ends lost 1 base and 2 bases respectively, with 9 bases between them. CDR3 sequence: CASSLSSGPYEQYF. The CDR3 region has the DNA TGTGCCAGCAGTTTATCTTCCGGGCCCTACGAGCAGTACTTC.

The CDR3 sequence is CASSISGGSSYNEQFF. CDR3 bases: TGTGCCAGTAGTATAAGTGGCGGGAGCTCCTACAATGAGCAGTTCTTC. The J gene is TRBJ2-1, the V gene TRBV19, with 7 nucleotides matching TRBD2. Germline V gives CDR1 LNHDA, CDR2 SQIVND (reference sequence). This CDR3 has 16 amino acids. V shed 2 bases and J 0 bases; nucleotides not matched to a gene: 4.